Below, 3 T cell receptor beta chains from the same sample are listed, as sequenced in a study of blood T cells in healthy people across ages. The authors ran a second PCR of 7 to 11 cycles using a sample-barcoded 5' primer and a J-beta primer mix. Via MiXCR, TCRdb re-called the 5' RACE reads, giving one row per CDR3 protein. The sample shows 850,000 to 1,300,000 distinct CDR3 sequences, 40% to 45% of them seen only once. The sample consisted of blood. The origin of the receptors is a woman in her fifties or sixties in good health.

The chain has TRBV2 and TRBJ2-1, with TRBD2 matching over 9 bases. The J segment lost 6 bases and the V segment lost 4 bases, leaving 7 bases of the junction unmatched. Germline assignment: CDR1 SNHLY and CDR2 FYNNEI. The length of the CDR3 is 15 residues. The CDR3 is CASSGGLAVTNEQFF. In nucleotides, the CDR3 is TGTGCCAGCAGTGGGGGACTAGCCGTAACCAATGAGCAGTTCTTC.

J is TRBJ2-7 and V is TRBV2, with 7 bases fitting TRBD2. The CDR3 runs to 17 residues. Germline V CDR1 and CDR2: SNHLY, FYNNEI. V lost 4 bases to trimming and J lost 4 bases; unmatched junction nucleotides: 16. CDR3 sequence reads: CASSGRSGGSSLYEQYF. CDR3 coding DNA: TGTGCCAGCAGTGGAAGGTCCGGGGGGAGCTCGTTGTACGAGCAGTACTTC. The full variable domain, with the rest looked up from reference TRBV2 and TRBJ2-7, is EPEVTQTPSHQVTQMGQEVILRCVPISNHLYFYWYRQILGQKVEFLVSFYNNEISEKSEIFDDQFSVERPDGSNFTLKIRSTKLEDSAMYFCASSGRSGGSSLYEQYFGPGTRLTVT.

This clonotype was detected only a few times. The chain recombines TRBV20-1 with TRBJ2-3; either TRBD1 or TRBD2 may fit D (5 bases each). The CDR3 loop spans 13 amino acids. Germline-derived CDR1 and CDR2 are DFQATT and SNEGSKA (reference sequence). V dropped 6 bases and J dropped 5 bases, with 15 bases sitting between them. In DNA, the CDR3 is TGCAGTGCCTTAAACCAGAGGGGAGATACGCAGTATTTT. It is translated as CSALNQRGDTQYF.